The present TCR beta chain was sequenced within a study of cytomegalovirus exposure and HLA in healthy donors. Trimming at V came to 7 bases and at J to 6 bases, leaving 6 bases not matched to a gene. CDR1 and CDR2 (germline): MNHEY, SVGAGI. There are 14 residues in the CDR3. PCR was performed using 60 Vbeta and 13 Jbeta primers. Profiled with immunoSEQ multiplex PCR; TCRdb holds only in-frame clones, not every one. The data hold around 140,000 clones, with 60% to 85% observed a single time. The TCR comes from a woman between 40 and 55 years old in good health and CMV-seronegative. The chain is built from TRBV6-5 and TRBJ1-2; 12 nucleotides agree with TRBD1. The source material was PBMCs. CDR3 in DNA: TGTGCCAGCACGGGGACAGGGGGCGCGAATGGCTACACCTTC. The encoded protein is CASTGTGGANGYTF.